These 13 T cell receptor beta chains share one sample of origin, sequenced in a study of breast tumors, draining lymph nodes, adjacent tissues. Samples came from axillary lymph nodes draining the breast cancer. TCRdb used MiXCR to reprocess the multiplex PCR reads, holding one entry per CDR3 protein. This sample has 150,000 to 200,000 distinct CDR3 sequences; roughly a third occur once, and the top ten carry about 4%. The sample was axillary lymph node tissue. All receptors come from a female donor with breast cancer. Some clones in this sample may be carry-over from other donors' samples.

The sample holds many counts of this clonotype. V gene TRBV6-6 combines with J gene TRBJ2-5; D is unclear. CDR1 MNHNY and CDR2 SVGAGI come from the germline V gene (reference sequence). V lost 2 bases to trimming and J lost 5 bases, with 3 bases between them. The CDR3 extends over 11 amino acids. In nucleotides, the CDR3 is TGTGCCAGCAGTTACATGGAGACCCAGTACTTC. As protein: CASSYMETQYF.

CDR3 sequence (DNA): TGTGCCAGCAGCGTAGGTATAGGGGCTAGTTCTGGAAACACCATATATTTT. It encodes CASSVGIGASSGNTIYF. The gene calls are TRBV9 and TRBJ1-3; maybe TRBD1 (5 bases). This CDR3 is built from 17 residues. Per the germline V gene, CDR1 is SGDLS and CDR2 is YYNGEE. The ends were cut back, 0 bases at V and 1 base at J, with 14 bases in the middle.

The rearrangement uses TRBV2 and TRBJ2-2, with a possible D match to TRBD1 (5 bases). Trimming shortened V by 7 bases and J by 0 bases, and 15 bases separated the two germline ends. Germline CDR1 is SNHLY and CDR2 is FYNNEI. This CDR3 is 16 amino acids long. The CDR3 DNA follows: TGTGCCAGCAAGGCCCAGGGCTGTGCGAACACCGGGGAGCTGTTTTTT. It codes for CASKAQGCANTGELFF.

The table lists this clonotype with a count of one. A much bigger clone sits one base away, suggesting this may be a read error. The chain combines TRBV5-8 with TRBJ1-5; a weak D match, TRBD1 (5 bases). The V end lost 4 bases, the J end lost 10 bases, and 24 bases lay between the germline ends. The CDR3 loop spans 16 amino acids. Germline values: CDR1 SGHTS, CDR2 YDEGEE. The CDR3 DNA reads TGTGCCAGCAGCCACACCGGGGCACCGGGGAATGAACCCCAGCATTTT. It translates to CASSHTGAPGNEPQHF.

On this clonotype: A much larger clone sits a single nucleotide away, making a read error possible. The conserved closing phenylalanine or tryptophan is absent in this CDR3, likely reflecting a read error. The V and J genes are TRBV19 and TRBJ1-2; 10 bases align to TRBD1. The CDR3 loop spans 16 amino acids. CDR1 is LNHDA, CDR2 SQIVND, per germline (reference sequence). V was clipped by 6 bases and J by 3 bases; unmatched bases: 10. CDR3 nucleotides: TGTGCCAGTAGCATACTGCCCGGACAGGGGGACTATGGCTACACCTCC. It yields the protein CASSILPGQGDYGYTS.

The table lists this clonotype with many counts. V is TRBV20-1 and J is TRBJ1-5; a possible D gene is TRBD1 (5 bases). Deletions cut 3 bases from V and 4 bases from J, with 16 bases between. This CDR3 has 15 amino acids. The V gene's germline CDR1 is DFQATT and CDR2 SNEGSKA (reference sequence). CDR3 sequence (DNA): TGCAGTGCTAGTCAGGGAGATCGAGATAATCAGCCCCAGCATTTT. This encodes CSASQGDRDNQPQHF.

This chain links TRBV7-2 with TRBJ2-5; D uncertain. The V end was cut by 2 bases, the J end by 2 bases, with 6 bases between. This CDR3 is 13 amino acids long. The germline V gene has CDR1 SGHTA and CDR2 FQGNSA. This CDR3 reads CASSLSQQETQYF. The CDR3 region has the DNA TGTGCCAGCAGCTTATCTCAACAAGAGACCCAGTACTTC.

In this sample, this clonotype turned up many times. V usage is TRBV7-2 and J usage is TRBJ2-7, with TRBD2 identical over 9 bases. The V segment lost 3 bases and the J segment 3 bases; nucleotides outside the gene matches: 6. Germline assignment: CDR1 SGHTA and CDR2 FQGNSA. The CDR3 covers 15 residues. This CDR3 is CASSLGGGAVYEQYF. CDR3 DNA sequence: TGTGCCAGCAGCTTGGGCGGGGGGGCCGTCTACGAGCAGTACTTC.

This clonotype came up many times. CDR3 in amino acids: CASSQLAGGWTDTQYF. For the CDR3, the DNA is TGCGCCAGCAGCCAACTAGCGGGGGGGTGGACAGATACGCAGTATTTT. V is TRBV4-1 and J is TRBJ2-3; 12 nucleotides agree with TRBD2. Losses at the gene ends were 2 bases for V and 3 bases for J; bases not matched to a gene: 3. CDR1 and CDR2 (germline): MGHRA, YSYEKL. The CDR3 is made up of 16 amino acids.

This clonotype was observed many times. The chain uses TRBV12-3 or TRBV12-4 and TRBJ1-2; TRBD1 is a possible D gene (5 bases). This CDR3 region has 14 residues. Trimming took 1 base from V and 5 from J, leaving 11 bases between them. The CDR3 protein is CASSLDRSGYGYTF. The DNA for the CDR3 is TGTGCCAGCAGTTTAGACAGGTCAGGGTATGGCTACACCTTC.

CDR3 nucleotide sequence: TGCAGTGCAAGGGCAGGGGACCGCAGTCAGCCCCAGCATTTT. Translation: CSARAGDRSQPQHF. The chain carries TRBV20-1 and TRBJ1-5; D is perhaps TRBD1 (6 bases). V was pared by 6 bases and J by 6 bases, with 18 bases between. CDR3 length: 14 amino acids. CDR1 and CDR2 from the germline V gene are DFQATT and SNEGSKA (reference sequence).

The CDR3 nucleotides are TGTGCCAGCAGTTTAGCCACTGGCAGGGTAAATGGCTACACCTTC. Its translation: CASSLATGRVNGYTF. This chain uses TRBV12-3 or TRBV12-4 with TRBJ1-2, with D possibly TRBD1 on 5 matching bases. The CDR3 sequence is 15 residues long. V gave up 0 bases and J gave up 6 bases, with 14 bases separating them.

Of note for this clonotype: A much more abundant neighbour one base away suggests this may be a read error. This chain uses TRBV20-1 with TRBJ2-5, with 8 nucleotides matching TRBD2. V lost 0 bases to trimming and J lost 4 bases; unmatched junction nucleotides: 7. The CDR3 extends over 15 amino acids. Germline CDR1 DFQATT, CDR2 SNEGSKA (reference sequence). The CDR3 here is CSARDGGGYPETQYF. DNA for the CDR3: TGCAGTGCTAGAGATGGCGGGGGGTACCCAGAGACCCAGTACTTC.